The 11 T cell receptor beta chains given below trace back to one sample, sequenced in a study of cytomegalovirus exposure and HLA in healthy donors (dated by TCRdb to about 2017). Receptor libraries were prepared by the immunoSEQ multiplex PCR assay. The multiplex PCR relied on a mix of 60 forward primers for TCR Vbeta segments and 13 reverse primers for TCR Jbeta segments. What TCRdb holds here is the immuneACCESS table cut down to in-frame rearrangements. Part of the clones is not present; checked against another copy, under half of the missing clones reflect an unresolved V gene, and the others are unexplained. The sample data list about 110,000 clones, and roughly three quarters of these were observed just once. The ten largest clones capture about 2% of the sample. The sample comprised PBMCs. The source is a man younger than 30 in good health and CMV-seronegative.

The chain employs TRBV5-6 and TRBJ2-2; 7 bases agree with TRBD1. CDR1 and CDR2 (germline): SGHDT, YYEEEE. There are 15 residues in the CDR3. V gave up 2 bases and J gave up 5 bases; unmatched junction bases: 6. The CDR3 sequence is CASSFRDRQTGELFF. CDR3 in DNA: TGTGCCAGCAGCTTCCGGGACAGACAAACCGGGGAGCTGTTTTTT.

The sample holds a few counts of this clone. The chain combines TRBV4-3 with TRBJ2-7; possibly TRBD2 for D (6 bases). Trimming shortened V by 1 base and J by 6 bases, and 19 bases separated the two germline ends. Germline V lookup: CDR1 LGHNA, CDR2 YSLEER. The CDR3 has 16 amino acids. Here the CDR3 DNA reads TGCGCCAGCAGCCAAGGCCTCCGGGGGATCGCGGGCGAGCAGTACTTC. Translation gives CASSQGLRGIAGEQYF.

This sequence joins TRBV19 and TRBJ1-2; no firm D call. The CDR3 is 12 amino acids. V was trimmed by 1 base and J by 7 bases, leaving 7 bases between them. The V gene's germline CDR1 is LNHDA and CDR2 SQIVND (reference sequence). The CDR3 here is CASSIAPGGYTF. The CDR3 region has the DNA TGTGCCAGTAGTATAGCTCCGGGTGGCTACACCTTC. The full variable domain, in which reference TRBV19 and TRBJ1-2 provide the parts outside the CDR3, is DGGITQSPKYLFRKEGQNVTLSCEQNLNHDAMYWYRQDPGQGLRLIYYSQIVNDFQKGDIAEGYSVSREKKESFPLTVTSAQKNPTAFYLCASSIAPGGYTFGSGTRLTVV.

CDR3 DNA: TGTGCCACCAGCCCGGACATTCCCCAGGGAGAGACCCAGTACTTC. This sequence encodes CATSPDIPQGETQYF. The chain recombines TRBV15 with TRBJ2-5; TRBD1 is a possible D gene (5 bases). Looked up from germline, CDR1 is LNHNV and CDR2 is YYDKDF (reference sequence). This CDR3 comprises 15 residues. With 5 bases removed from V and 4 bases from J, the gap between germline ends came to 17 bases.

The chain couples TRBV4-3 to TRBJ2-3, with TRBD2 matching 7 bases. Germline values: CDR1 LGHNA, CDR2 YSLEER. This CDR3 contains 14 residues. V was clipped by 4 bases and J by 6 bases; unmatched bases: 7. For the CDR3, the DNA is TGCGCCAGCAGCCTTGCAATTAGCGGGGATACGCAGTATTTT. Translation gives CASSLAISGDTQYF.

The CDR3 loop reads CASSFRTSGVGETQYF. Here the CDR3 DNA reads TGTGCCAGCAGCTTCCGGACTAGCGGGGTGGGAGAGACCCAGTACTTC. V is TRBV5-4 and J is TRBJ2-5; 12 bases agree with TRBD2. Trimming took 2 bases from V and 4 from J; bases not matched to a gene: 6. CDR1 is SGHNT and CDR2 is YYREEE in the germline V gene (reference sequence). CDR3 length: 16 residues. Using reference TRBV5-4 and TRBJ2-5 for the parts outside the CDR3, the full variable domain is ETGVTQSPTHLIKTRGQQVTLRCSSQSGHNTVSWYQQALGQGPQFIFQYYREEENGRGNFPPRFSGLQFPNYSSELNVNALELDDSALYLCASSFRTSGVGETQYFGPGTRLLVL.

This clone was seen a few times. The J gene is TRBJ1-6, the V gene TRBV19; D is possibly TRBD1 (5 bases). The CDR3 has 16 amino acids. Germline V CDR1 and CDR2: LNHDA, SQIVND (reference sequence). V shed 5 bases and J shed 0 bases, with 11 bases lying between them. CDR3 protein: CASSFQGSSYNSPLHF. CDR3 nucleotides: TGTGCCAGTAGTTTTCAGGGAAGCTCCTATAATTCACCCCTCCACTTT.

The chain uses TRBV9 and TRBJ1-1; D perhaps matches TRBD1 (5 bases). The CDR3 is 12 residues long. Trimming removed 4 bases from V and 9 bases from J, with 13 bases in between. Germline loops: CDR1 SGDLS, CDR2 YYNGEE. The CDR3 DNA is TGTGCCAGCAGCCGGGGGACTTCCAAAGCTTTCTTT. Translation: CASSRGTSKAFF.

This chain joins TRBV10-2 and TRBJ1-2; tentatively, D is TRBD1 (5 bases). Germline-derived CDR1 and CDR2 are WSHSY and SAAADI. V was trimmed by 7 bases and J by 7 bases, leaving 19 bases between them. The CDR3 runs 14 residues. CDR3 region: CASTGGVAGIGYTF. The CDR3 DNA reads TGCGCCAGCACCGGAGGGGTGGCAGGGATTGGCTACACCTTC.

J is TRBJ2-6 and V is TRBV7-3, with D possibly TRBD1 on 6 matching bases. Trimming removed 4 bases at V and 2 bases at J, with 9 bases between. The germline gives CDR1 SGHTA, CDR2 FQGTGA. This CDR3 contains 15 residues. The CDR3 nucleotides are TGTGCCAGCAGCTCGTGGACAGCTGGGGCCAACGTCCTGACTTTC. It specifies CASSSWTAGANVLTF.

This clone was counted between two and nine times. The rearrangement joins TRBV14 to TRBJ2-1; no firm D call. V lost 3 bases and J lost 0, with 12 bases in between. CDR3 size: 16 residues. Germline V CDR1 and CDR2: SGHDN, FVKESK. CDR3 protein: CASSQSFGPSYNEQFF. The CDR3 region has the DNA TGTGCCAGCAGCCAGAGTTTTGGTCCCTCCTACAATGAGCAGTTCTTC. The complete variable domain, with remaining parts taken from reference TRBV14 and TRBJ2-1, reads EAGVTQFPSHSVIEKGQTVTLRCDPISGHDNLYWYRRVMGKEIKFLLHFVKESKQDESGMPNNRFLAERTGGTYSTLKVQPAELEDSGVYFCASSQSFGPSYNEQFFGPGTRLTVL.